One and the same sample provided the 22 T cell receptor beta chains below, sequenced in a study of blood T cells in healthy people across ages. Combining a sample-barcoded 5' primer with a J-beta primer mix, a second PCR ran for about 7 to 11 cycles. MiXCR, applied by TCRdb to the 5' RACE reads, yields one record per CDR3 protein. The sample shows 1.5 million to 2 million distinct CDR3 sequences, roughly 27% of them seen only once. The sample comprised blood. Source of these receptors: a woman in her twenties or thirties in good health.

This clonotype has more than one count but fewer than ten. This chain joins TRBV3-1 and TRBJ1-1; D is perhaps TRBD1 (6 bases). The V end lost 3 bases, the J end lost 4 bases, and 15 bases lay between the germline ends. The CDR3 extends over 15 amino acids. CDR1 and CDR2 (germline): LGHDT, YNNKEL (reference sequence). In nucleotides, the CDR3 is TGTGCCAGCAGCCACCCCGGCACAGGGATCACTGAAGCTTTCTTT. Translation: CASSHPGTGITEAFF.

The rearrangement uses TRBV5-1 and TRBJ2-1, with 8 bases fitting TRBD2. The CDR3 spans 17 residues. CDR1 and CDR2 from the germline V gene are SGHRS and YFSETQ. Trimming removed 0 bases from V and 5 bases from J; junction bases left unmatched: 10. The CDR3 DNA is TGCGCCAGCAGCTTGGTACGGGCGGGAGGCCCGAACAATGAGCAGTTCTTC. As protein: CASSLVRAGGPNNEQFF.

CDR3 protein: CASSQGLGPPNTGELFF. The CDR3 bases are TGCGCCAGCAGCCAAGGGTTGGGCCCTCCGAACACCGGGGAGCTGTTTTTT. V gene TRBV4-1 combines with J gene TRBJ2-2; unclear D gene. The V gene's germline CDR1 is MGHRA and CDR2 YSYEKL. The CDR3 has 17 amino acids. The germline V and J ends were trimmed by 1 base and 0 bases, with 12 bases remaining between them.

This clonotype appeared many times. The chain uses TRBV7-3 and TRBJ2-7, with D perhaps TRBD2 (6 bases). V lost 2 bases to trimming and J lost 1 base, with 15 bases between them. Looked up from germline, CDR1 is SGHTA and CDR2 is FQGTGA. This CDR3 has 16 amino acids. CDR3 sequence: CASSLDGGPNSYEQYF. In DNA, the CDR3 is TGTGCCAGCAGCTTAGACGGGGGACCCAATTCCTACGAGCAGTACTTC.

There are many counts of this clonotype. V and J are TRBV7-2 and TRBJ1-2; tentative D call: TRBD1 (6 bases). The germline gives CDR1 SGHTA, CDR2 FQGNSA. Trimming shortened V by 3 bases and J by 4 bases, and 12 bases separated the two germline ends. The CDR3 has 14 residues. This chain's CDR3 is CASSLAGATYGYTF. CDR3 nucleotide sequence: TGTGCCAGCAGCTTGGCAGGGGCTACCTATGGCTACACCTTC.

This clonotype was picked up many times. The V and J genes are TRBV5-1 and TRBJ2-3; the D is unclear. The CDR3 has 13 amino acids. V was pared by 7 bases and J by 0 bases, with 9 bases between. The germline CDR1 and CDR2 sequences are SGHRS and YFSETQ. The CDR3 loop is CASRVSSTDTQYF. For the CDR3, the DNA is TGCGCCAGCCGGGTATCTAGCACAGATACGCAGTATTTT. The full variable domain, with the rest looked up from reference TRBV5-1 and TRBJ2-3, is KAGVTQTPRYLIKTRGQQVTLSCSPISGHRSVSWYQQTPGQGLQFLFEYFSETQRNKGNFPGRFSGRQFSNSRSEMNVSTLELGDSALYLCASRVSSTDTQYFGPGTRLTVL.

The chain carries TRBV4-1 and TRBJ2-3, with 12 bases that match TRBD1. Germline lookup yields CDR1 MGHRA and CDR2 YSYEKL. V lost 5 bases, J lost 8 bases, and 5 bases stayed unmatched. This CDR3 is built from 14 residues. The CDR3 spells CASSRDRGRGTQYF. CDR3 sequence (DNA): TGCGCCAGCAGCAGGGACAGGGGGCGCGGTACGCAGTATTTT.

Points on this clonotype: Lacking the conserved final phenylalanine or tryptophan, this CDR3 likely reflects a read error. The chain carries TRBV7-9 and TRBJ2-6; D may correspond to TRBD1 or TRBD2 (5 bases each). Per the germline V gene, CDR1 is SEHNR and CDR2 is FQNEAQ (reference sequence). The CDR3 has 14 residues. In DNA form, the CDR3 reads TGTGCCAGCAGCTTGGGACCTGGGGCCAATGTCCTGACTTGC. Its translation: CASSLGPGANVLTC.

This clonotype has at least ten counts. The rearrangement joins TRBV4-3 to TRBJ2-7; TRBD2 matches 7 bases. Germline CDR1 reads LGHNA; CDR2 reads YSLEER. Trimming took 0 bases from V and 3 from J; bases not matched to a gene: 8. The CDR3 spans 16 residues. The CDR3 region is CASSQDWEGPLYEQYF. CDR3 coding DNA: TGCGCCAGCAGCCAAGATTGGGAGGGACCCCTCTACGAGCAGTACTTC.

The chain carries TRBV15 and TRBJ1-1; D gene uncertain. V shed 0 bases and J shed 4 bases, with 12 bases lying between them. The CDR3 totals 15 residues. Germline values: CDR1 LNHNV, CDR2 YYDKDF (reference sequence). This CDR3 is CATSRDSGLGTEAFF. CDR3 bases: TGTGCCACCAGCAGAGATTCGGGGTTGGGCACTGAAGCTTTCTTT.

Concerning this clonotype: One junction end disagrees with the germline gene, perhaps due to a read error. The J gene is TRBJ2-5, the V gene TRBV6-6; 9 nucleotides line up with TRBD2. CDR3 length: 17 residues. Germline V gene data show CDR1 as MNHNY and CDR2 as SVGAGI (reference sequence). This chain's CDR3 is CASGSHRGGARQEAQYF. In nucleotides, the CDR3 is TGTGCCAGCGGGTCGCACCGCGGGGGGGCGAGGCAAGAGGCCCAGTACTTC.

This rearrangement joins TRBV12-3 or TRBV12-4 to TRBJ2-5; TRBD1 might be the D (6 bases). The CDR3 runs to 14 residues. Between the trimmed V and J ends, which lost 7 bases and 1 base, there was a span of 13 bases. CDR3 sequence: CASIRGPIQETQYF. In DNA, the CDR3 is TGTGCCAGCATCAGGGGCCCTATCCAAGAGACCCAGTACTTC.

This clonotype was counted between two and nine times. The rearrangement uses TRBV28 and TRBJ2-6, with TRBD1 identical over 7 bases. This CDR3 region has 15 residues. Per the germline V gene, CDR1 is MDHEN and CDR2 is SYDVKM. Trimming cost V 6 bases and J 2 bases; bases outside gene matches: 4. The chain's CDR3 is CASRMTGTGANVLTF. The DNA of the CDR3 is TGTGCCAGCAGGATGACAGGGACTGGGGCCAACGTCCTGACTTTC.

This clonotype has more than one count but fewer than ten. V and J are TRBV4-2 and TRBJ2-7; 11 bases are shared with TRBD2. The germline V gene encodes CDR1 LGHNA and CDR2 YNFKEQ. CDR3 length equals 17 residues. V gave up 4 bases and J gave up 2 bases; unmatched junction bases: 10. Written as DNA, the CDR3 is TGTGCCAGCAGCCCGTGGGGGGTAGCGGGGGGGGCCTACGAGCAGTACTTC. Protein: CASSPWGVAGGAYEQYF.

Only a few counts were recorded for this clonotype. This chain uses TRBV6-5 with TRBJ2-6; D may match TRBD1 or TRBD2 (6 bases each). Trimming took off 0 bases at V and 3 bases at J, with 12 bases between the two ends. Germline CDR1 and CDR2: MNHEY and SVGAGI. CDR3 length equals 17 residues. For the CDR3, the DNA is TGTGCCAGCAGTTACTCAGGGGGGTCTGGTGGGGCCAACGTCCTGACTTTC. It encodes CASSYSGGSGGANVLTF.

The rearrangement uses TRBV14 and TRBJ1-2; no clear D gene. V shed 0 bases and J shed 9 bases, with 17 bases lying between them. The CDR3 totals 15 residues. Germline CDR1 SGHDN, CDR2 FVKESK. CDR3 sequence reads: CASSQDFGPYASYTF. DNA for the CDR3: TGTGCCAGCAGCCAAGATTTTGGTCCCTATGCTAGCTACACCTTC.

This clonotype was recorded many times. The chain links TRBV18 to TRBJ2-1; D remains unclear. The V gene lost 4 bases and the J gene lost 9 bases, with 13 bases spanning the gap. CDR1 is KGHSH, CDR2 LQKENI, per germline. The CDR3 totals 13 residues. The DNA for the CDR3 is TGTGCCAGCTCACTTCGTCGAGATGGTGAGCAGTTCTTC. Protein: CASSLRRDGEQFF. Together with reference TRBV18 and TRBJ2-1, the CDR3 gives the full variable domain: NAGVMQNPRHLVRRRGQEARLRCSPMKGHSHVYWYRQLPEEGLKFMVYLQKENIIDESGMPKERFSAEFPKEGPSILRIQQVVRGDSAAYFCASSLRRDGEQFFGPGTRLTVL.

This clonotype occurred many times. The rearrangement links TRBV5-1 to TRBJ2-2; 9 positions agree with TRBD1. CDR3 length equals 15 residues. V trimming: 6 bases; J trimming: 4 bases; junction bases outside the gene matches: 7. Germline values: CDR1 SGHRS, CDR2 YFSETQ. DNA of the CDR3: TGCGCCAGCACGGCGACAGGGGGTCTCACCGGGGAGCTGTTTTTT. Encoded protein: CASTATGGLTGELFF.

On this clonotype itself: A much larger clone differs by one base, so this may be a read error. Since the CDR3 does not end with the conserved phenylalanine or tryptophan, this likely comes from a read error. The V and J genes are TRBV5-1 and TRBJ1-2; 9 bases agree with TRBD1. The germline V gene encodes CDR1 SGHRS and CDR2 YFSETQ. Germline trimming cut 6 bases from V and 4 bases from J; bases unmatched to any gene: 7. The CDR3 loop spans 14 amino acids. This CDR3 reads CASTLGQGRYGYTL. CDR3 nucleotide sequence: TGCGCCAGCACCCTAGGACAGGGGCGCTATGGCTACACCTTA.

This clonotype came up a few times. The chain has TRBV20-1 and TRBJ1-5; D not resolved. The ends were cut back, 6 bases at V and 0 bases at J, with 12 bases in the middle. The CDR3 has 14 residues. Germline V gene sequence: CDR1 DFQATT, CDR2 SNEGSKA (reference sequence). CDR3 in amino acids: CSAAPPYSNQPQHF. In DNA form, the CDR3 reads TGCAGTGCCGCTCCCCCTTATAGCAATCAGCCCCAGCATTTT.

The V and J genes are TRBV10-3 and TRBJ1-3, with D perhaps matching TRBD1 (5 bases). The CDR3 length is 16 residues. V was pared by 2 bases and J by 3 bases, with 14 bases between. Germline CDR1 and CDR2: ENHRY and SYGVKD. The CDR3 coding sequence is TGTGCCATCAGTGAGGGGGCGTTTTTAGGTGGAAACACCATATATTTT. Its translation: CAISEGAFLGGNTIYF.

Details on this clonotype: A junction boundary mismatches the germline segment, possibly from a read error. The rearrangement links TRBV3-1 to TRBJ2-1; D is possibly TRBD2 (5 bases). Germline CDR1 LGHDT, CDR2 YNNKEL (reference sequence). This CDR3 has 14 residues. CDR3 bases: TGTGCCAGCAGCCACGATCCAGACTACAATAAGCAGTTCTTC. Its protein product is CASSHDPDYNKQFF.